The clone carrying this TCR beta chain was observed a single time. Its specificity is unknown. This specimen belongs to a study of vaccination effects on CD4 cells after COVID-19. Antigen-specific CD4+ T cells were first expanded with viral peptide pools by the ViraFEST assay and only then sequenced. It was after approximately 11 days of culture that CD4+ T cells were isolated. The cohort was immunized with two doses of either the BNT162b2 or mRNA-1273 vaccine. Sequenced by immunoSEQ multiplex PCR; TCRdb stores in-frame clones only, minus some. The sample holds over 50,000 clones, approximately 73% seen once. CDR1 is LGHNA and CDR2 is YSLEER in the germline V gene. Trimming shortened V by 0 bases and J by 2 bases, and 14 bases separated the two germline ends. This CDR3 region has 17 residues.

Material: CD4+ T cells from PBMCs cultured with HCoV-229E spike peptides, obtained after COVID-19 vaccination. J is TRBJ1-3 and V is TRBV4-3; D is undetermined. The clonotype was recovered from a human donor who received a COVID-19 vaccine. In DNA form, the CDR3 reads TGCGCCAGCAGCCAAGATTGGAGAGCAGATCCTGGAAACACCATATATTTT. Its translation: CASSQDWRADPGNTIYF.